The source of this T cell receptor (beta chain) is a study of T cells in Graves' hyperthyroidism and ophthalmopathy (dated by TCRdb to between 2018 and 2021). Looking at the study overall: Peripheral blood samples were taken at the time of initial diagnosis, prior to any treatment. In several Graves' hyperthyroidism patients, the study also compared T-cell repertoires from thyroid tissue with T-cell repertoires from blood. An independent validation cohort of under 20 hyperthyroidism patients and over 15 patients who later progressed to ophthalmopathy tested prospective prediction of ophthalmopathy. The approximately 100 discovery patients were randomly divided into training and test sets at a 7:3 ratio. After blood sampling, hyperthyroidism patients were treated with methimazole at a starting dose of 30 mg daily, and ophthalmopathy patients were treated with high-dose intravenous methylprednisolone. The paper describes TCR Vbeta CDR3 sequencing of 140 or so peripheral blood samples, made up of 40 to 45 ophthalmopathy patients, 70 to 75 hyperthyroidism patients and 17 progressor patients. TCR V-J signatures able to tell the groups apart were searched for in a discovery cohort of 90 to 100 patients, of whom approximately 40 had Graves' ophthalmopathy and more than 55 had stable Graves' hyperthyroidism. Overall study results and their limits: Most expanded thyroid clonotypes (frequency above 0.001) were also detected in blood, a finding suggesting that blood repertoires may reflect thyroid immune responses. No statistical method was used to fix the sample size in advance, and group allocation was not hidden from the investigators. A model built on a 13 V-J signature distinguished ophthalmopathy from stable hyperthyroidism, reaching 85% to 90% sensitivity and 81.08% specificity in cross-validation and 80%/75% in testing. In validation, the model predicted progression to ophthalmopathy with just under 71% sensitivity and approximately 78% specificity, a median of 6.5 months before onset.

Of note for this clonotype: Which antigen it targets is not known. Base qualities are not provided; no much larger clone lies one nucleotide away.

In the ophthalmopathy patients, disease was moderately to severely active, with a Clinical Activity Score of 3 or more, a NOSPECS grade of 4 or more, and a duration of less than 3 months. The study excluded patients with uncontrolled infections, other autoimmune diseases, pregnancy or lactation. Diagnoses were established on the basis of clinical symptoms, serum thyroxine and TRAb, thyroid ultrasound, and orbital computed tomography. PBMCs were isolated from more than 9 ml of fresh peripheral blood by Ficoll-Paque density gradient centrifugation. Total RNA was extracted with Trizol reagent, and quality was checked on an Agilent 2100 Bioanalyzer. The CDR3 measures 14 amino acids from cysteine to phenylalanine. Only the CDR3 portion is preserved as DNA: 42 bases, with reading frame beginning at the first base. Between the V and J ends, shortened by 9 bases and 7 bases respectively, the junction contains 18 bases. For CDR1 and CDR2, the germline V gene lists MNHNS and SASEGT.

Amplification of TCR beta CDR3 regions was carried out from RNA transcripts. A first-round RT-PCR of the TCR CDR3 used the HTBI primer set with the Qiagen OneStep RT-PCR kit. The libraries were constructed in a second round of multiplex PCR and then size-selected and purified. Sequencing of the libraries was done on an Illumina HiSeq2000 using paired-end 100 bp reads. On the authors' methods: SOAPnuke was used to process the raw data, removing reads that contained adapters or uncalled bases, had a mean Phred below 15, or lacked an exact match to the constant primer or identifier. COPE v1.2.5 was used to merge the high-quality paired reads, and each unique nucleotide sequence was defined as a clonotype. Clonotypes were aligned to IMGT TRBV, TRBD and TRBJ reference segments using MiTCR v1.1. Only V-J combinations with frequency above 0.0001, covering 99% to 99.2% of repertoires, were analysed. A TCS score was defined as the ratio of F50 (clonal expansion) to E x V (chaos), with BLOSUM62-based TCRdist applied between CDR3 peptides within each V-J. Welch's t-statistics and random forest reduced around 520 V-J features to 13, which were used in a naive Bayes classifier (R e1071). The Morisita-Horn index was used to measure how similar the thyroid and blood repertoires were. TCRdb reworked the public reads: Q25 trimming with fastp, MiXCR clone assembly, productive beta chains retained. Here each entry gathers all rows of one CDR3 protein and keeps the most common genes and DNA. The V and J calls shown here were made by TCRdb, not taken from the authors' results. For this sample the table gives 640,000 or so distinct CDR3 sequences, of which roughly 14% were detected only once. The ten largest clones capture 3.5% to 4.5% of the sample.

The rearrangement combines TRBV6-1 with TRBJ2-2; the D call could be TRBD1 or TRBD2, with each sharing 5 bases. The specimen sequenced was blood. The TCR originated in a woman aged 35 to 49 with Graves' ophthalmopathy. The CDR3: CASASGPGNGELFF. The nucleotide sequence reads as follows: TGTGCCAGTGCTTCGGGGCCCGGGAACGGGGAGCTGTTTTTT.